This passage covers 6 T cell receptor beta chains from one sample sequenced in a study of T cell changes during pregnancy in multiple sclerosis. Assay: immunoSEQ multiplex PCR; the TCRdb copy retains only in-frame clones and omits some. The sample has some 100,000 clones, 90% to 95% seen once. The sample in question was peripheral blood, obtained before pregnancy. The receptors derive from a female donor with multiple sclerosis, enrolled in a pregnancy study.

The chain uses TRBV27 and TRBJ2-6, with 8 bases fitting TRBD1. The CDR3 covers 19 residues. CDR1 MNHEY and CDR2 SMNVEV come from the germline V gene (reference sequence). V lost 6 bases, J lost 2 bases, and 15 bases stayed unmatched. The CDR3 region is CASSLRSGQAPAGANVLTF. CDR3 nucleotide sequence: TGTGCCAGCAGCCTAAGGTCGGGACAGGCACCTGCTGGGGCCAACGTCCTGACTTTC.

The genes are TRBV7-9 and TRBJ1-5; 8 positions match TRBD1. Trimming at V came to 1 base and at J to 5 bases, leaving 16 bases not matched to a gene. The CDR3 extends over 19 amino acids. Germline V gene data show CDR1 as SEHNR and CDR2 as FQNEAQ (reference sequence). CDR3 DNA: TGTGCCAGCAGCTTAGGACGACAGGGGTCCGGTGGGATTCATCAGCCCCAGCATTTT. This encodes CASSLGRQGSGGIHQPQHF.

The chain has TRBV7-9 and TRBJ2-3, with 9 bases identical to TRBD1. The CDR3 consists of 16 residues. Germline CDR1 is SEHNR and CDR2 is FQNEAQ (reference sequence). After removal of 4 bases from V and 3 bases from J, the junction contained 8 bases not matched to a gene. As DNA, the CDR3 is TGTGCCAGCAGCTCAAACAGGGGGCGGAAGACAGATACGCAGTATTTT. Translated: CASSSNRGRKTDTQYF.

The chain links TRBV29-1 to TRBJ2-1, with D possibly TRBD1 on 6 matching bases. The CDR3 is 14 amino acids. Germline CDR1 reads SQVTM; CDR2 reads ANQGSEA. Trimming pared 3 bases from V and 6 bases from J, leaving 15 bases between. The CDR3 region is CSVENRVSGNEQFF. The CDR3 coding sequence is TGCAGCGTTGAGAACAGGGTGTCGGGCAATGAGCAGTTCTTC.

In nucleotides, the CDR3 is TGTGCCAGCTCACTTGGGACAGGGTACCAAGAGACCCAGTACTTC. Its translation is CASSLGTGYQETQYF. This chain joins TRBV18 and TRBJ2-5, with TRBD1 matching over 9 bases. V was clipped by 4 bases and J by 0 bases; unmatched bases: 3. CDR1 and CDR2 (germline): KGHSH, LQKENI. The CDR3 is 15 amino acids.

This clone appeared once. V and J are TRBV7-9 and TRBJ1-1; D might be TRBD1 (5 bases). The CDR3 loop spans 13 amino acids. CDR1 is SEHNR, CDR2 FQNEAQ, per germline (reference sequence). With 1 base removed from V and 11 bases from J, the gap between germline ends came to 14 bases. CDR3 loop: CASSLGGGDGAFF. CDR3 bases: TGTGCCAGCAGCTTAGGGGGGGGTGACGGGGCTTTCTTT. The variable domain in full, completed from reference TRBV7-9 and TRBJ1-1, reads DTGVSQNPRHKITKRGQNVTFRCDPISEHNRLYWYRQTLGQGPEFLTYFQNEAQLEKSRLLSDRFSAERPKGSFSTLEIQRTEQGDSAMYLCASSLGGGDGAFFGQGTRLTVV.